This T cell receptor (beta chain) was captured in a study of blood T cell repertoires in COVID-19. Study at large: Spain, Italy and the United States supplied samples that represented acute and convalescent COVID-19.

How the authors handled the data: For nucleated cells, counts were estimated from reference gene primer amplification. TCRdb keeps only in-frame clones here, not all; method: immunoSEQ multiplex PCR. V, J and clone size derive from that table, while D and trimming were established from the DNA sequence. This sample yields some 96,000 clones, of which 90% are seen a single time; approximately 1.5% belongs to the top ten. Trimming took off 9 bases at V and 11 bases at J, with 11 bases between the two ends. Germline V gene sequence: CDR1 SGHRS, CDR2 YFSETQ. The CDR3 runs 9 residues. The clonotype was recovered from a man aged 60-69 years with acute or convalescent COVID-19. The sequencing input was peripheral blood. This chain connects TRBV5-1 to TRBJ1-1; D possibly corresponds to TRBD1 (6 bases). As DNA, the CDR3 is TGCGCCAAAATTACAGGGGCTTTCTTT. Protein: CAKITGAFF.